A single sample gave rise to the 15 T cell receptor beta chains below, sequenced in a study of response to subunit inactivated influenza vaccine. TCRdb re-derived calls from the RT-PCR reads in MiXCR, one entry per CDR3 protein. The repertoire holds over 750,000 distinct CDR3 sequences, with about 20% as singletons. Sample: PBMCs from blood, taken roughly 5 days after vaccination. These TCRs come from a man aged 50-60 years who received an inactivated influenza vaccine.

This chain links TRBV7-2 with TRBJ2-7, with D possibly called TRBD1 or TRBD2 (5 bases each). The germline gives CDR1 SGHTA, CDR2 FQGNSA. Trimming pared 11 bases from V and 3 bases from J, leaving 32 bases between. This CDR3 contains 18 residues. CDR3 loop: CAFSLAYKLRDGHYEQYF. The CDR3 nucleotides read TGTGCCTTCAGTTTAGCGTATAAGCTCCGGGACGGACACTACGAGCAGTACTTC.

The chain recombines TRBV28 with TRBJ2-5, with a weak D call TRBD2 (6 bases). V was pared by 3 bases and J by 7 bases, with 15 bases between. Germline V gives CDR1 MDHEN, CDR2 SYDVKM. This CDR3 is 14 amino acids long. Written as DNA, the CDR3 is TGTGCCAGCAGTTTCGGCGGGGCGGTTCGGACCCAGTACTTC. It translates to CASSFGGAVRTQYF.

This clonotype showed up just a few times. The chain links TRBV27 to TRBJ2-1; 9 bases are a match to TRBD2. The CDR3 runs 15 residues. Germline trimming cut 5 bases from V and 9 bases from J; bases unmatched to any gene: 11. CDR1 is MNHEY and CDR2 is SMNVEV in the germline V gene (reference sequence). CDR3 DNA sequence: TGTGCCAGCAGTGTTAGCGGGAGTTTGAACATTGAGCAGTTCTTC. Translated, it gives CASSVSGSLNIEQFF.

The chain carries TRBV15 and TRBJ2-7; D is ambiguous. The V end was cut by 0 bases, the J end by 0 bases, with 15 bases between. The CDR3 sequence is 17 residues long. Germline V gene sequence: CDR1 LNHNV, CDR2 YYDKDF (reference sequence). CDR3 protein: CATSRELWSPHSYEQYF. CDR3 nucleotides: TGTGCCACCAGCAGAGAGCTGTGGTCTCCCCACTCCTACGAGCAGTACTTC.

The gene calls are TRBV18 and TRBJ2-7; D is unresolved. Germline loops: CDR1 KGHSH, CDR2 LQKENI. This CDR3 comprises 15 residues. V shed 3 bases and J shed 7 bases, with 19 bases lying between them. Here the CDR3 DNA reads TGTGCCAGCTCACCTCTAGGTCATCAGGAGTCAGAGCAGTACTTC. Translation: CASSPLGHQESEQYF.

The rearrangement joins TRBV4-2 to TRBJ1-1, with 7 bases matching TRBD1. Germline V lookup: CDR1 LGHNA, CDR2 YNFKEQ. The CDR3 is 16 amino acids. J lost 0 bases, V lost 0 bases, and 4 bases had no gene match. Written as DNA, the CDR3 is TGTGCCAGCAGCCAAGAACGGGACAGCATGAACACTGAAGCTTTCTTT. Translation gives CASSQERDSMNTEAFF.

The rearrangement uses TRBV21-1 and TRBJ2-5; the table assigns TRBD2, which was not confirmed against the DNA. TRBV21-1 is flagged as a pseudogene. The CDR3 consists of 18 residues. The CDR3 loop is CASSKMWEGDTCQETQYF. The CDR3 DNA sequence: TGTGCCAGCAGCAAAATGTGGGAGGGGGACACTTGCCAAGAGACCCAGTACTTC.

This chain connects TRBV9 to TRBJ2-2; tentatively, D is TRBD2 (5 bases). The germline V gene encodes CDR1 SGDLS and CDR2 YYNGEE. CDR3 size: 16 residues. V was pared by 3 bases and J by 0 bases, with 12 bases between. CDR3 coding DNA: TGTGCCAGCAGCGATGGCGGGCAGGCGAACACCGGGGAGCTGTTTTTT. It is translated as CASSDGGQANTGELFF.

The chain couples TRBV29-1 to TRBJ2-1, with D perhaps being TRBD1 or TRBD2 (6 bases each). This CDR3 has 12 amino acids. Germline CDR1 and CDR2: SQVTM and ANQGSEA. Trimming took 8 bases from V and 7 from J, leaving 15 bases between them. This CDR3 is CSSRRGRNEQFF. CDR3 nucleotides: TGCAGCTCACGTCGGGGGCGTAATGAGCAGTTCTTC.

The chain recombines TRBV28 with TRBJ2-5, with TRBD2 identical over 15 bases. There are 19 residues in the CDR3. After removal of 5 bases from V and 3 bases from J, the junction contained 13 bases not matched to a gene. The germline gives CDR1 MDHEN, CDR2 SYDVKM. The chain's CDR3 is CASSNLHSGTSGRKETQYF. In DNA form, the CDR3 reads TGTGCCAGCAGTAACCTCCATTCGGGGACTAGCGGGAGGAAAGAGACCCAGTACTTC.

This clonotype has only a few counts. V usage is TRBV12-3 or TRBV12-4 and J usage is TRBJ2-7, with 8 bases matching TRBD1. The CDR3 runs to 15 residues. V shed 6 bases and J 0 bases; nucleotides not matched to a gene: 7. The CDR3 is CASRRGQGSSYEQYF. The CDR3 DNA follows: TGTGCCAGCAGACGAGGACAGGGAAGCTCCTACGAGCAGTACTTC.

This clonotype was detected a few times. CDR3 amino acids: CASSFGVNEKLFF. The CDR3 DNA reads TGTGCCAGCAGCTTCGGGGTCAATGAAAAACTGTTTTTT. This chain joins TRBV7-2 and TRBJ1-4; no clear D. Looked up from germline, CDR1 is SGHTA and CDR2 is FQGNSA. This CDR3 contains 13 residues. V shed 3 bases and J shed 5 bases, with 7 bases lying between them.

This chain links TRBV20-1 with TRBJ2-1, with 14 bases lining up with TRBD2. Germline V CDR1 and CDR2: DFQATT, SNEGSKA (reference sequence). V dropped 3 bases and J dropped 6; count of bases not matched to a gene: 1. The CDR3 contains 14 residues. The CDR3 DNA reads TGCAGTGCTAGGACTAGCGGGGGGGGCAATGAGCAGTTCTTC. Translating it yields CSARTSGGGNEQFF.

The V call is TRBV6-2 or TRBV6-3, the J call TRBJ2-1; 7 positions agree with TRBD2. The CDR3 totals 17 residues. The trim removed 0 bases at V and 4 bases at J, leaving 9 bases unmatched. Germline V gives CDR1 MNHEY, CDR2 SVGEGT. The CDR3: CASSYSSLAAEYNEQFF. DNA of the CDR3: TGTGCCAGCAGTTACTCGTCGCTAGCGGCCGAATACAATGAGCAGTTCTTC.

This chain uses TRBV20-1 with TRBJ1-1, with 7 positions matching TRBD1. V lost 0 bases, J lost 0 bases, and 4 bases stayed unmatched. The CDR3 has 15 amino acids. Germline V gene sequence: CDR1 DFQATT, CDR2 SNEGSKA (reference sequence). The CDR3 sequence: CSAREQGTMNTEAFF. In DNA, the CDR3 is TGCAGTGCTAGAGAACAGGGGACCATGAACACTGAAGCTTTCTTT.